The sequence of this T cell receptor beta chain was determined in a study of metastatic and nonmetastatic thyroid tumors. MiXCR was used by TCRdb to re-call the PCR reads. The sample includes about 69,000 clones, 14% seen only once; the top ten take approximately 7%. This clone was observed a handful of times. A much larger clone is a single base away; this may be a read error. The V gene's germline CDR1 is SGHTS and CDR2 YDEGEE. The CDR3 covers 14 residues. Thyroid surgery took place with no prior treatment in any patient. Material for sequencing was blood. The chain employs TRBV5-8 and TRBJ2-5; TRBD2 is a possible D gene (6 bases). This TCR was recovered from a male donor with papillary thyroid cancer or a benign thyroid nodule (not recorded which). Some clones in this sample may be carry-over from other donors' samples. This chain's CDR3 is CASPFGGLQDTQYF. CDR3 DNA sequence: TGTGCCAGCCCCTTCGGAGGGCTACAAGATACCCAGTACTTC.